This TCR beta chain came from a study of blood T cells in healthy people across ages. With 2 bases removed from V and 7 bases from J, the gap between germline ends came to 16 bases. In germline, CDR1 is SGDLS, CDR2 YYNGEE. The length of the CDR3 is 16 residues. The second PCR ran about 6 to 11 cycles with a sample-barcoded 5' primer and J-beta primers. TCRdb reprocessed the 5' RACE reads via MiXCR and lists one record per CDR3 protein. Here the sample spans 1,100,000 or so distinct CDR3 sequences, over 35% being singletons. The chain links TRBV9 to TRBJ1-6; unclear D gene. The clonotype was recovered from an older woman in good health. The material sequenced was blood. The CDR3 DNA reads as TGTGCCAGCAGCGTTCCCTCCACAGAGGAGAATTCACCCCTCCACTTT. It is translated as CASSVPSTEENSPLHF. The whole variable domain, filled in from reference TRBV9 and TRBJ1-6, reads DSGVTQTPKHLITATGQRVTLRCSPRSGDLSVYWYQQSLDQGLQFLIQYYNGEERAKGNILERFSAQQFPDLHSELNLSSLELGDSALYFCASSVPSTEENSPLHFGNGTRLTVT.